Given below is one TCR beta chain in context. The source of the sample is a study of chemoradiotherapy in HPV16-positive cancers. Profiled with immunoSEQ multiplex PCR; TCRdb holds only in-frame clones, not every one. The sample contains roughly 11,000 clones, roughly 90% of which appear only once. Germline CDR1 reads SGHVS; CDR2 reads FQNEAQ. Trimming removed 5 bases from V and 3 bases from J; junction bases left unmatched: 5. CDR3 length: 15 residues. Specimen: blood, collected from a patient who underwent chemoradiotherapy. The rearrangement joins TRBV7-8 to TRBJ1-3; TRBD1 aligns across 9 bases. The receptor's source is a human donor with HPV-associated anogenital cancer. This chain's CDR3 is CASSKDRGDGNTIYF. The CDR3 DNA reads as TGTGCCAGCAGCAAGGACAGGGGCGATGGAAACACCATATATTTT.